Given below is one T cell receptor (beta chain) in context. What it binds is unknown. The record originates from a study of shared clonotypes between healthy human individuals. Overall study context: Every donor yielded three CD4 naive, three CD4 memory, two CD8 naive and one CD8 memory plate.

It was into CD45RA+ naive and CD45RA-negative memory subsets that the CD4+ cells were split. Trimming cost V 2 bases and J 3 bases, with 8 bases left between them. Germline CDR1 and CDR2: SGHNT and YYREEE (reference sequence). CDR3 size: 13 residues. Repertoires were generated with immunoSEQ multiplex PCR, while TCRdb's copy carries only in-frame clones and drops some. Here the sample spans roughly 1,600,000 clones, approximately 98.5% being singletons. Study-wide results and limits: Clonotype sharing among donors was thought likely to change with sequencing depth. Generation of non-shared clonotypes was less probable than generation of clonotypes shared by all four donors.

V is TRBV5-4 and J is TRBJ1-1; D remains ambiguous. The sequenced sample was naive CD4+ T cells sorted from blood. Sample subset: CD45RA+ positively selected. The clonotype comes from a man aged 25 to 40 in good health. DNA of the CDR3: TGTGCCAGCAGCTTAGTCAGAGACACTGAAGCTTTCTTT. Its translation is CASSLVRDTEAFF.